This T cell receptor beta chain was sequenced in a study of cytomegalovirus exposure and HLA in healthy donors. As for the study in general: Some 85 million unique TCRs, all from HLA-typed donors, were included in an early release of the data.

PCR employed 60 Vbeta and 13 Jbeta primers. Assay: immunoSEQ multiplex PCR; the TCRdb copy retains only in-frame clones and omits some. The sample records roughly 120,000 clones, over 60% being singletons. V lost 6 bases and J 8 bases, leaving 25 bases between the germline ends. CDR1 is LNHDA and CDR2 is SQIVND in the germline V gene (reference sequence). CDR3 length: 16 amino acids. The sequence came from a woman between 25 and 40 years old in good health and CMV-seronegative. The sequenced sample consisted of PBMCs. This chain links TRBV19 with TRBJ1-2; D ambiguous. CDR3 sequence (DNA): TGTGCCAGTAGGGAAGGAGGGCAGGCTGGAAGAGGCGGCTACACCTTC. Its translation is CASREGGQAGRGGYTF.